This T cell receptor (beta chain) was recorded in a study of T cell changes during pregnancy in multiple sclerosis. Libraries were prepared by immunoSEQ multiplex PCR; TCRdb keeps only in-frame clonotypes and omits some of them. The profile shows some 97,000 clones, roughly nine tenths of them singletons. The germline V gene has CDR1 SQVTM and CDR2 ANQGSEA. V was clipped by 5 bases and J by 3 bases; unmatched bases: 12. CDR3 size: 15 residues. The chain links TRBV29-1 to TRBJ1-2; 7 nucleotides align to TRBD1. The TCR sequence derives from a female donor with multiple sclerosis, enrolled in a pregnancy study. Material: peripheral blood, obtained in the second trimester of pregnancy. The DNA for the CDR3 is TGCAGCGTTCGCCAGGGGGTTCCGGGCCACTATGGCTACACCTTC. The encoded protein is CSVRQGVPGHYGYTF. Variable domain in full (rest from reference TRBV29-1 and TRBJ1-2): SAVISQKPSRDICQRGTSLTIQCQVDSQVTMMFWYRQQPGQSLTLIATANQGSEATYESGFVIDKFPISRPNLTFSTLTVSNMSPEDSSIYLCSVRQGVPGHYGYTFGSGTRLTVV.